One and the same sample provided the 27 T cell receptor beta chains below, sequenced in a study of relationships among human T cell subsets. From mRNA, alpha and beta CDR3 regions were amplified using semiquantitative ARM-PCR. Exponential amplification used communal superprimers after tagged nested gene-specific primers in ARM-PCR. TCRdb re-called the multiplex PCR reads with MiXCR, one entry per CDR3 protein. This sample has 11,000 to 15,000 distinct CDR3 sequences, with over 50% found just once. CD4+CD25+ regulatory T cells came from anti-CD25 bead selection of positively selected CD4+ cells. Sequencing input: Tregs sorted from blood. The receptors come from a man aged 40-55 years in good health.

The CDR3 here is CASSPDSGANVLTF. CDR3 coding DNA: TGTGCCAGCAGCCCCGACTCTGGGGCCAACGTCCTGACTTTC. V and J are TRBV11-3 and TRBJ2-6; D is uncertain. Germline loops: CDR1 SGHNT, CDR2 YENEEA. The CDR3 covers 14 residues. The V gene lost 5 bases and the J gene lost 0 bases, with 5 bases spanning the gap.

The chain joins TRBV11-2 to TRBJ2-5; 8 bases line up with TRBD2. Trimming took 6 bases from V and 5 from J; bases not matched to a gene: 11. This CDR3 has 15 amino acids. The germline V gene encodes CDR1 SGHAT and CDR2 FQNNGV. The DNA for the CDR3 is TGTGCCAGCAGTAGAGGAGCGGGAGTTCGGGAGACCCAGTACTTC. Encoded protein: CASSRGAGVRETQYF.

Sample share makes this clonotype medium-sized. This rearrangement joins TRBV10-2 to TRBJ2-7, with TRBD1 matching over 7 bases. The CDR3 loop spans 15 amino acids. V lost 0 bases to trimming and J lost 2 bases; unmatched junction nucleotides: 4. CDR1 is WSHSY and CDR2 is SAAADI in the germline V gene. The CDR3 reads CASSESNRGTYEQYF. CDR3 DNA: TGCGCCAGCAGTGAGTCAAACAGGGGAACCTACGAGCAGTACTTC.

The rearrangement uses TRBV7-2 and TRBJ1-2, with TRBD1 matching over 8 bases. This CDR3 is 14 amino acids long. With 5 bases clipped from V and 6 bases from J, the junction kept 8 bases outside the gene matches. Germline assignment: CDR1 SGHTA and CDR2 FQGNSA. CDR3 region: CASSPGQGRHGYTF. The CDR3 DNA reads TGTGCCAGCAGCCCTGGACAGGGCCGTCATGGCTACACCTTC.

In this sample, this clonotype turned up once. The CDR3 DNA sequence: TGTGCCAGCAGCACACTAGCGGCAGATACGCAGTATTTT. Translating gives CASSTLAADTQYF. The chain combines TRBV12-3 or TRBV12-4 with TRBJ2-3, with 8 bases lining up with TRBD2. Trimming removed 6 bases from V and 4 bases from J; junction bases left unmatched: 3. The CDR3 totals 13 residues.

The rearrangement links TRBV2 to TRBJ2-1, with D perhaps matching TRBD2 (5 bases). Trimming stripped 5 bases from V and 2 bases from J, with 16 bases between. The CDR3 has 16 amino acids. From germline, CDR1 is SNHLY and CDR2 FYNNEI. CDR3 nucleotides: TGTGCCAGCAGTTCCCTAGCTGGAGGAACCTACAATGAGCAGTTCTTC. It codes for CASSSLAGGTYNEQFF.

As DNA, the CDR3 is TGTGCCGTCAGACAGTCCTTCTATGGCTACACCTTC. Translating gives CAVRQSFYGYTF. The chain carries TRBV30 and TRBJ1-2, with D maybe TRBD1 (5 bases). The CDR3 extends over 12 amino acids. V dropped 8 bases and J dropped 4 bases, with 14 bases sitting between them. Germline V lookup: CDR1 GTSNPN, CDR2 SVGIG (reference sequence).

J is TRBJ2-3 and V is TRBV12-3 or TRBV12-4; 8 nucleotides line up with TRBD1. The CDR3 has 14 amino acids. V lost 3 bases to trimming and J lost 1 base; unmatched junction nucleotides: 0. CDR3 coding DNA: TGTGCCAGCAGTTTGGGACAGGGCACAGATACGCAGTATTTT. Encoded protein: CASSLGQGTDTQYF.

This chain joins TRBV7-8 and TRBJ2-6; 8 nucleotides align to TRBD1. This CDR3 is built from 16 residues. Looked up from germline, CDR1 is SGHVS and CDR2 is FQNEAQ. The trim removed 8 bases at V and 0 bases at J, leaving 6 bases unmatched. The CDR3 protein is CASRGTGYSGANVLTF. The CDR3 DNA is TGTGCCAGCCGTGGGACAGGATACTCTGGGGCCAACGTCCTGACTTTC.

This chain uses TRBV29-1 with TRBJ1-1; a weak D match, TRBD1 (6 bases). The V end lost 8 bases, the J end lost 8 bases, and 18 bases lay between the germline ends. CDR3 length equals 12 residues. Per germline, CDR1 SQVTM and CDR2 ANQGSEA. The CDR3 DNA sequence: TGCAGCCCGAAAGGGATGGACAGCGAAGCTTTCTTT. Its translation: CSPKGMDSEAFF.

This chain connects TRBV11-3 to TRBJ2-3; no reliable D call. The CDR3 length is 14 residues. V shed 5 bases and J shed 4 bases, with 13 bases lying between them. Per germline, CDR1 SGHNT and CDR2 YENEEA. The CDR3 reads CASSAAYLADTQYF. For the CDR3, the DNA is TGTGCCAGCAGCGCCGCGTATTTGGCAGATACGCAGTATTTT.

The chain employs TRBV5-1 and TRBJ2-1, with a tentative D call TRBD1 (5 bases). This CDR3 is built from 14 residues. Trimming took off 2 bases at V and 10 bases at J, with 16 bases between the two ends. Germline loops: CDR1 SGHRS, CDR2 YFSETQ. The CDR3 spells CASSFSQGGYEQFF. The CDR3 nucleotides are TGCGCCAGCAGCTTCTCCCAGGGTGGGTACGAGCAGTTCTTC.

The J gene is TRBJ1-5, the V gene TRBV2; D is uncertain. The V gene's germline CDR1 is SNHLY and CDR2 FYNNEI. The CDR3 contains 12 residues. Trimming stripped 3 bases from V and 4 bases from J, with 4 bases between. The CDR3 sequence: CASSEGNQPQHF. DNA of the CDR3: TGTGCCAGCAGTGAGGGAAATCAGCCCCAGCATTTT.

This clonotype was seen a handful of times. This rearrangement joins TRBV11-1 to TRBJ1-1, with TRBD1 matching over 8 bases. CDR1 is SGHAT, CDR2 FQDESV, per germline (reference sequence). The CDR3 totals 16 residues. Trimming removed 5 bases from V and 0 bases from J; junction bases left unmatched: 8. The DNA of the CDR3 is TGTGCCAGCAGCACGCGACAGGGGCTATTGAACACTGAAGCTTTCTTT. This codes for CASSTRQGLLNTEAFF.

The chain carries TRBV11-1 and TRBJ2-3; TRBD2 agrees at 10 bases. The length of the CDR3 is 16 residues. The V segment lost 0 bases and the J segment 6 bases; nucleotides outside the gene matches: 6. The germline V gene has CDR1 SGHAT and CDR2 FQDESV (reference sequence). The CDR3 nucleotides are TGTGCCAGCAGCTTAGCGGAACTAGCGGGAAAGGATACGCAGTATTTT. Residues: CASSLAELAGKDTQYF.

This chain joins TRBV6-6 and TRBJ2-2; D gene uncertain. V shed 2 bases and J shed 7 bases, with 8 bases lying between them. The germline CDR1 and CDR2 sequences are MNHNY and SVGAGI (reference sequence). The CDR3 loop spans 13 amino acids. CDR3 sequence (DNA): TGTGCCAGCAGTTACGAGTCAGGCGGGGAGCTGTTTTTT. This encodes CASSYESGGELFF.

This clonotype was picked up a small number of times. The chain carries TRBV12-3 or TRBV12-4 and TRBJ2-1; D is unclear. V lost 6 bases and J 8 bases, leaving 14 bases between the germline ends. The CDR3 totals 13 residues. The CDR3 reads CASRRPPADEQFF. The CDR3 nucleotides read TGTGCCAGCAGACGTCCTCCTGCCGATGAGCAGTTCTTC.

CDR3 nucleotides: TGTGCCAGCAGACCCTTCTTTCGGGTTGAGACAGGTCGGACTCAGCCCCAGCATTTT. It is translated as CASRPFFRVETGRTQPQHF. The rearrangement uses TRBV28 and TRBJ1-5; tentatively, D is TRBD1 (6 bases). The CDR3 runs to 19 residues. Germline V gene lookup returns CDR1 MDHEN and CDR2 SYDVKM. Trimming removed 6 bases from V and 6 bases from J, with 30 bases in between.

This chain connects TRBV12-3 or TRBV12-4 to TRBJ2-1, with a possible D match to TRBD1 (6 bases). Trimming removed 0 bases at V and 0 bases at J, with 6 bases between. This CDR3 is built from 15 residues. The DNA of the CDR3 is TGTGCCAGCAGTTTAGCCAGGGGCTCCTACAATGAGCAGTTCTTC. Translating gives CASSLARGSYNEQFF.

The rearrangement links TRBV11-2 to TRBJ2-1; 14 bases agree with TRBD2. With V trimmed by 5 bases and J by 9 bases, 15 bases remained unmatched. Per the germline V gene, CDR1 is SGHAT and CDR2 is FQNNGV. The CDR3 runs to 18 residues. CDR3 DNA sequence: TGTGCCAGCAGCCCCTATGCGGGGGGACTAGCGGGAGTGAGTGAGCAGTTCTTC. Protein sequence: CASSPYAGGLAGVSEQFF.

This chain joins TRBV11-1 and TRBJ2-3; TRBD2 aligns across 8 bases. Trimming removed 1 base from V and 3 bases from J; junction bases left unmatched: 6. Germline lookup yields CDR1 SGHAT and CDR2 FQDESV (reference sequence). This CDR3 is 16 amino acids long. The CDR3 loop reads CASSLGAGVKTDTQYF. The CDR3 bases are TGTGCCAGCAGCTTAGGAGCGGGAGTAAAGACAGATACGCAGTATTTT.

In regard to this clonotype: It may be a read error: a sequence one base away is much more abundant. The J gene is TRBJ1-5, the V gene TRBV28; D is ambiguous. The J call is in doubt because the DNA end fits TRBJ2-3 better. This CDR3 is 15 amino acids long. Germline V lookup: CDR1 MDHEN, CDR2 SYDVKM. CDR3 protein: CASRSISSLGQPQYF. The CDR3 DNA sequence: TGTGCCAGCCGCAGTATTTCAAGTTTGGGTCAGCCCCAGTATTTT.

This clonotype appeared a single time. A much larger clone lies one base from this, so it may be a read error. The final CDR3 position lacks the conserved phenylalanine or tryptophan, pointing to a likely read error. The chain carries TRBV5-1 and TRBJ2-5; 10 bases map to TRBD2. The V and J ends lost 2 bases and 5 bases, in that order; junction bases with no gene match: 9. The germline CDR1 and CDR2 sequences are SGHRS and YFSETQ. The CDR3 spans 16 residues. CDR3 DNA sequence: TGCGCCAGCAGCTTAGGGACTAGCGTGTCTGGGGAGACCCAGTACCTC. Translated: CASSLGTSVSGETQYL.

CDR3: CASGGQGDSYEQYF. CDR3 coding DNA: TGTGCCAGCGGTGGACAGGGTGATTCCTACGAGCAGTACTTC. The gene calls are TRBV12-3 or TRBV12-4 and TRBJ2-7; 8 nucleotides line up with TRBD1. The CDR3 contains 14 residues. The V segment lost 8 bases and the J segment 1 base; nucleotides outside the gene matches: 7.

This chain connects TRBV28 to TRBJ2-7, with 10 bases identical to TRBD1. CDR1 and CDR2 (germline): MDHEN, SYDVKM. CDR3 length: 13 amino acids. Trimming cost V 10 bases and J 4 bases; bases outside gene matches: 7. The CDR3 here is CATPPGQGYEQYF. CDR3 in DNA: TGTGCCACCCCGCCGGGACAGGGGTACGAGCAGTACTTC.

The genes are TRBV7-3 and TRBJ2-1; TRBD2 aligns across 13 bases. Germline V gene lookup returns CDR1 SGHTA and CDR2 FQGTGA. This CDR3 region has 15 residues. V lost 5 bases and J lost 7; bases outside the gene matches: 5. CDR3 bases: TGTGCCAGCAGCAAAGGACTAGCGGGAGTTAATGAGCAGTTCTTC. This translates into CASSKGLAGVNEQFF.

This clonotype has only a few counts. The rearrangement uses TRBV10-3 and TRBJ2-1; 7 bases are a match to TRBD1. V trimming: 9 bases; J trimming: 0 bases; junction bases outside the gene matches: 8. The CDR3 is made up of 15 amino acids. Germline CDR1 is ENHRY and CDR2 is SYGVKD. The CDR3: CAISGGTSSYNEQFF. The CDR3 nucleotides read TGTGCCATATCAGGGGGAACCAGCTCCTACAATGAGCAGTTCTTC.